The rows below give T cell receptor beta chains drawn from one sample of a study of CD8 T cells in ankylosing spondylitis. TCRdb itself ran the 5' RACE reads through MiXCR, one entry per CDR3 protein. The sample includes about 69,000 distinct CDR3 sequences, approximately 5% of them seen just once. The specimen was blood, either unsorted or a sorted T cell fraction (not recorded which). These receptors all stem from a male donor with ankylosing spondylitis or in good health (not recorded which). Both conserved end residues are part of each CDR3. A D gene is named only where the DNA matches it firmly. Clone size is given as how often the clone was seen (once, few, many) or a class if it is expanded.

>many|TRBV20-1|NA|TRBJ1-1
CSARFPETNTEAFF
TGCAGTGCTAGGTTCCCGGAGACGAACACTGAAGCTTTCTTT
>many|TRBV30|NA|TRBJ2-7
CAWRAGSSYEQYF
TGTGCCTGGAGGGCGGGGAGCTCCTACGAGCAGTACTTC
>few|TRBV28|NA|TRBJ1-1
CASRRLPNTEAFF
TGTGCCAGCCGGAGACTGCCGAACACTGAAGCTTTCTTT
>medium-sized|TRBV10-3|NA|TRBJ1-1
CAISESRGQTEAFF
TGTGCCATCAGTGAGTCCAGGGGCCAGACTGAAGCTTTCTTT
>many|TRBV5-1|TRBD1|TRBJ1-2
CASSLGTGDYGYTF
TGCGCCAGCAGCTTAGGGACAGGGGACTATGGCTACACCTTC
>many|TRBV7-3|TRBD1|TRBJ1-3
CASSLGTGPGNTIYF
TGTGCCAGCAGCCTCGGGACAGGGCCTGGAAACACCATATATTTT
>many|TRBV4-2|TRBD1|TRBJ2-5
CASSQAHRQGLETQYF
TGTGCCAGCAGCCAAGCCCACCGACAGGGGTTAGAGACCCAGTACTTC
>many|TRBV20-1|NA|TRBJ2-5
CSAARTAETQYF
TGCAGTGCTGCCAGGACAGCGGAGACCCAGTACTTC
>many|TRBV20-1|NA|TRBJ1-1
CSARVPGGYTEAFF
TGCAGTGCTAGAGTCCCGGGGGGCTACACTGAAGCTTTCTTT
>many|TRBV18|NA|TRBJ2-3
CASSPAGDKYF
TGTGCCAGCTCACCAGCAGGGGATAAGTATTTT
>many|TRBV20-1|TRBD2|TRBJ2-7
CSARASGDEQYF
TGCAGTGCTAGAGCGAGCGGGGACGAGCAGTACTTC
>many|TRBV14|NA|TRBJ2-5
CASSQDGGAATDQETQYF
TGTGCCAGCAGCCAAGATGGTGGGGCCGCGACAGACCAAGAGACCCAGTACTTC
>many|TRBV5-6|TRBD2|TRBJ2-1
CASSFTSGGPYNEQFF
TGTGCCAGCAGCTTTACTAGCGGGGGGCCCTACAATGAGCAGTTCTTC
>many|TRBV4-3|NA|TRBJ2-7
CASSPSPGVFYEQYF
TGCGCCAGCAGCCCCTCTCCAGGGGTTTTTTACGAGCAGTACTTC
>once|TRBV20-1|NA|TRBJ1-2
CSARVRSNYGYTF
TGCAGTGCTAGAGTAAGGTCAAACTATGGCTACACCTTC
>many|TRBV24-1|NA|TRBJ2-3
CATSDPGWTDTQYF
TGTGCCACCAGTGACCCAGGCTGGACAGATACGCAGTATTTT
>many|TRBV3-1|NA|TRBJ1-2
CASSPEGQAKSYGYTF
TGTGCCAGCAGCCCGGAGGGGCAGGCAAAGAGCTATGGCTACACCTTC